This T cell receptor beta chain appears in the sequencing data of a study of blood T cells in healthy people across ages (dated by TCRdb to between 2014 and 2016). Background on the whole study: In model experiments, roughly one uniquely barcoded TCR beta cDNA molecule per two T cells was captured by template switching. The study measured age-related changes in TCR beta repertoire diversity using deep sequencing normalized with unique cDNA molecular identifiers. The donors were divided into four age groups: young (average around 15 years), middle-aged (approximately 41), aged (around 59) and long-lived (about 90). To avoid experimental bias, donors of different ages were distributed randomly across sequencing lanes. The study analyzed two additional independent replicas of 1 million unique cDNA reads from the same blood draw for two donors, one aged 18 to 30 and one aged 80 or older.

The study at large found these results: Compared with the aged group, the long-lived group had more naive CD4+ T cells, fewer expanded clones and increased TCR diversity, a pattern suggesting age selection. As age increased, observed TCR beta diversity per million T cells dropped in a roughly linear way, and a significant reduction was already evident by age about 40. Since profiling was done on bulk unsorted PBMCs, naive and antigen-experienced compartments could not be conclusively compared. The CMV infection status of donors was not known, potentially confounding age-related changes in expanded clonotypes. Estimates of total diversity based on one million sequenced T cells were regarded as lower bounds and as underestimates. The percentage of naive T cells measured by flow cytometry correlated strongly with observed TCR beta diversity.

Library preparation used 5' RACE. Sequencing instrument: Illumina HiSeq 2500. The second PCR ran for roughly 7 to 12 cycles and used a J-beta primer mix along with a sample-barcoded 5' primer. A unique molecular identifier was introduced onto each TCR beta cDNA molecule by a template-switch 5' adaptor carrying 12 random nucleotides. At least 3 million CDR3-containing paired-end reads were obtained from each sample. First-strand cDNA was synthesized from all RNA with the Mint cDNA synthesis kit, primed by a TRBC-specific oligonucleotide. All cDNA was treated with uracil-DNA glycosylase and then went through a first 18-cycle PCR with the universal primers M1SS and BC2_uni_R. Concerning the study's data processing: For normalization, 1 million high-quality reads, each with a distinct molecular identifier, were randomly selected from each sample. Instead of being binned into consensus sequences, reads with shared molecular identifiers were discarded. MiTCR, run with a Q25 quality threshold and the strictest error-elimination algorithm, handled CDR3 identification, clonotype clustering and error correction. A nonparametric unseen species model with Euler transformation was used to estimate a lower bound on total TCR beta diversity. TCRdb cleaned the public reads at Q25 with fastp, built clones with MiXCR and kept in-frame beta chains. Every entry covers one CDR3 protein and lists the most common genes and DNA from its rows. In this record, the V and J calls reflect TCRdb's handling and not the investigators' own analysis. The sample table shows 730,000 or so distinct CDR3 sequences, and around 46% are seen once. 20% to 25% of the sample is held by the ten biggest clonotypes.

The CDR3 numbers 14 residues from cysteine through phenylalanine. The kept DNA is CDR3 alone, 42 bases in frame from the first base. Cut back by 3 bases and 0 bases, the V and J ends lie 11 bases apart. According to the germline V gene (reference sequence), CDR1 reads DFQATT and CDR2 reads SNEGSKA. In its sample, this clonotype was seen a few times. Its target antigen remains unknown. No base qualities exist here, and no much larger clone lies one base off it. The approximately 41 donors, aged roughly 6 to 95 years, were systemically healthy Caucasian individuals from Russia. Each donor gave approximately 10 milliliters of peripheral blood, collected into EDTA-treated Vacutainer tubes. PBMCs were isolated by Ficoll-Paque density-gradient centrifugation, with at least 6 million obtained per sample. Total RNA was extracted from PBMCs with Trizol reagent, with at least 6 micrograms obtained per sample. The percentages of naive CD45RAhigh/CD27high T cells were determined by flow cytometry on a PBMC aliquot from every donor.

This clonotype originated in a woman between 55 and 75 years old in good health. Sequenced material: blood. The rearranged segments are TRBV20-1 and TRBJ2-5, with the D gene not clear enough to name. The sequenced DNA: TGCAGTGCTAGTGTCCCTCGGTACCAAGAGACCCAGTACTTC. Protein translation: CSASVPRYQETQYF.